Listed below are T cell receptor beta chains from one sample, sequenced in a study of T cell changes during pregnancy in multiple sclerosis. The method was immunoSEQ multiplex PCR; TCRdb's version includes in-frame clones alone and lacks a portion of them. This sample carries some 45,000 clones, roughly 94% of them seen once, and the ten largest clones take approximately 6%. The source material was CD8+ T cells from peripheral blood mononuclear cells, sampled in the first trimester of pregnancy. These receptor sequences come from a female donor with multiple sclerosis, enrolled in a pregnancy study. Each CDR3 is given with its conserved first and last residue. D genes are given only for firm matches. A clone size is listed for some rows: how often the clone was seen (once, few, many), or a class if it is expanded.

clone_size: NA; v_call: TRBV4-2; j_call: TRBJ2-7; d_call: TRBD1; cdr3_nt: TGTGCCAGCAGCCCGGGACAGGCTAACTACGAGCAGTACTTC; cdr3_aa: CASSPGQANYEQYF
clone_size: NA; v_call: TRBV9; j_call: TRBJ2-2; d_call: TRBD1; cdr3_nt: TGTGCCAGCAGCGTAGCGGGACAGGGGATAGCCGGGGAGCTGTTTTTT; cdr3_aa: CASSVAGQGIAGELFF
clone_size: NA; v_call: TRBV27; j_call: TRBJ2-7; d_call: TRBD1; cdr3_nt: TGTGCCAGCAGTCCACGACAGGGGGCGCCCGAGCAGTACTTC; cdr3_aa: CASSPRQGAPEQYF
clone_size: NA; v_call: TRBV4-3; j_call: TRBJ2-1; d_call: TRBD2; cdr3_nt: TGCGCCAGCAGCCAAGAACTCGGGAGGGCCCTCTCCTACAATGAGCAGTTCTTC; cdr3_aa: CASSQELGRALSYNEQFF
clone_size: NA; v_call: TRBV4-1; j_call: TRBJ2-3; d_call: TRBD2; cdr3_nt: TGCGCCAGCAGCCAACTAGCGGGAACTGGGGGGGATACGCAGTATTTT; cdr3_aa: CASSQLAGTGGDTQYF
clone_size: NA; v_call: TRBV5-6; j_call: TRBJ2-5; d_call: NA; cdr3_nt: TGTGCCAGCAGCTTGGCCGGGGGACGCCAAGAGACCCAGTACTTC; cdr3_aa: CASSLAGGRQETQYF
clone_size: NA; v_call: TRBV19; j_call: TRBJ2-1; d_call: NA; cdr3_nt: TGTGCCAGTAGTACCCGCAGGTACAATGAGCAGTTCTTC; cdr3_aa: CASSTRRYNEQFF
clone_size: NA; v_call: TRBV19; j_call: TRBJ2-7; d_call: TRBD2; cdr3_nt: TGTGCCAGTAGTATGACTAGCGGGAGTTACGAGCAGTACTTC; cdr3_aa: CASSMTSGSYEQYF
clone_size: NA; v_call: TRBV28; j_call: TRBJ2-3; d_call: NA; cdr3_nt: TGTGCCAGCAGTTTACTTGTGGCTAGCGCCACAGATACGCAGTATTTT; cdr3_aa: CASSLLVASATDTQYF
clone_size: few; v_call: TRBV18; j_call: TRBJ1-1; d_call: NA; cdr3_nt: TGTGCCAGCTCACCACAGGCGGTGAACACTGAAGCTTTCTTT; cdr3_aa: CASSPQAVNTEAFF
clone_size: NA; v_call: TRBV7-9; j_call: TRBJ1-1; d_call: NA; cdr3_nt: TGTGCCAGCAGCTTAAAAGGGAGGGGAACTGAAGCTTTCTTT; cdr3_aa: CASSLKGRGTEAFF
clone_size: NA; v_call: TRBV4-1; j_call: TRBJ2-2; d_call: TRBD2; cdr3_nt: TGCGCCAGCAGCCATCGAGCGGCTAGCGGGGGGCATAGGGAGCTGTTTTTT; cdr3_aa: CASSHRAASGGHRELFF
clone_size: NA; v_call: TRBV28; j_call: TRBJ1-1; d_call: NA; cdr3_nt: TGTGCCAGCAGTTTCCGCGGCCGCACTGAAGCTTTCTTT; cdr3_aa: CASSFRGRTEAFF
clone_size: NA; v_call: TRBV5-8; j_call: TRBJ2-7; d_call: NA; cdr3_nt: TGTGCCAGCAGCTTTCAGGGCTCCTACGAGCAGTACTTC; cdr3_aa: CASSFQGSYEQYF
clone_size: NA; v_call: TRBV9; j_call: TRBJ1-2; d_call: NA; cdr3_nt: TGTGCCAGCAGCGCGGGACTTTACGCGAGTTATGGCTACACCTTC; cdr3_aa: CASSAGLYASYGYTF
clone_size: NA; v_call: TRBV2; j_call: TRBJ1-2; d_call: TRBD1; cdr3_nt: TGTGCCAGCAGGCACAGGGGTTTGCGTGGCTACACCTTC; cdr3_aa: CASRHRGLRGYTF
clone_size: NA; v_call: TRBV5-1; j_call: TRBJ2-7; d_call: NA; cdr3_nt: TGCGCCAGCAGCTTGGAGCACAGGGACCACGAGCAGTACTTC; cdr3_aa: CASSLEHRDHEQYF
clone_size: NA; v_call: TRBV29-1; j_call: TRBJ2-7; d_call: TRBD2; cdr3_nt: TGCAGCGTTGAAGGTGTAGGGCTAGCGGGAGTTTACGAGCAGTACTTC; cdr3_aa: CSVEGVGLAGVYEQYF
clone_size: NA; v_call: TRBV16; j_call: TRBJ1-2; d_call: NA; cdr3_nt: TGTGCCAGCAGCCAGGGACAATTTACTCTCTATGGCTACACCTTC; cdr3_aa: CASSQGQFTLYGYTF
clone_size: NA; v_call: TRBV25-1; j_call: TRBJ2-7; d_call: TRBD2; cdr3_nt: TGTGCCAGCAGTCTTCAGGGACTAGCATCCTACGAGCAGTACTTC; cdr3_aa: CASSLQGLASYEQYF
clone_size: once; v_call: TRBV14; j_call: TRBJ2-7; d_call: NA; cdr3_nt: TGTGCCAGCAGCGCTAGGGACTTTGCCTACGAGCAGTACTTC; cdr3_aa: CASSARDFAYEQYF
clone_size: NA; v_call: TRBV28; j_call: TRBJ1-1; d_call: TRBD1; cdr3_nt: TGTGCCAGCAGTTCTACAGGGGGCTTAACTGAAGCTTTCTTT; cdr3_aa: CASSSTGGLTEAFF
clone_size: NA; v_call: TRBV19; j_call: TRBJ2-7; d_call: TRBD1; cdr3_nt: TGTGCCAGTAGTATAGATCTCGCGAGGGGGACAGGGGGCTTCTACGAGCAGTACTTC; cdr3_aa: CASSIDLARGTGGFYEQYF
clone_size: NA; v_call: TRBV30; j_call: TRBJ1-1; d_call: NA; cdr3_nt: TGTGCCTGGAGGACAGTTGAAGCTTTCTTT; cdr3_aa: CAWRTVEAFF
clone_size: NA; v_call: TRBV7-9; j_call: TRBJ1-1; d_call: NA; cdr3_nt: TGTGCCAGCAGCCTGCAACAGGGTTTGCACACTGAAGCTTTCTTT; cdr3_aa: CASSLQQGLHTEAFF
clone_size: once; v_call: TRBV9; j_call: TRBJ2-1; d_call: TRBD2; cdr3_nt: TGTGCCAGCAGCGTAGGCAGCGGGATATCCGGACACAATGAGCAGTTCTTC; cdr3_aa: CASSVGSGISGHNEQFF
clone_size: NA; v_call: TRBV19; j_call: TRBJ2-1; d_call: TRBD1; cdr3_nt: TGTGCCAGTAGGCTACAGGGGCTAGACAATGAGCAGTTCTTC; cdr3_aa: CASRLQGLDNEQFF
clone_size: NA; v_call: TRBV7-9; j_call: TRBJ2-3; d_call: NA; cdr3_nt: TGTGCCAGCAGCTTTGGTACAGGGCCAACACGGGATACGCAGTATTTT; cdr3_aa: CASSFGTGPTRDTQYF
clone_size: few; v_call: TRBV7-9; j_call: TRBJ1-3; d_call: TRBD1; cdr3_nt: TGTGCCAGCATCGACAGGGTAAATGGAAACACCATATATTTT; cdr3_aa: CASIDRVNGNTIYF
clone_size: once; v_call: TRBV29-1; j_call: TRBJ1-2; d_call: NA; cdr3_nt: TGCAGCGTTGAAGATGGGGCCAGGATAGGTGGCTACACCTTC; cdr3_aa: CSVEDGARIGGYTF
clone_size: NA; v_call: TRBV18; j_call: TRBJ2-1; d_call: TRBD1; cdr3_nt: TGTGCCAGCTCACTCGGGACAGGGGGCCCCAATGAGCAGTTCTTC; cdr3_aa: CASSLGTGGPNEQFF
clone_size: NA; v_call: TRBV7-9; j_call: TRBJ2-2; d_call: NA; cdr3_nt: TGTGCCAGCAGCCCCTCGAACACCGGGGAGCTGTTTTTT; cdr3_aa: CASSPSNTGELFF
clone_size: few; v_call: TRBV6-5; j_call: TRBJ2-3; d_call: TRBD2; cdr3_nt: TGTGCCAGCAGCCTAGCGGGAAAGACAGATACGCAGTATTTT; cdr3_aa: CASSLAGKTDTQYF
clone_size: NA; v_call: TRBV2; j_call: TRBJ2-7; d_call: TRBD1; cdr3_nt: TGTGCCAGCAGTGAAACGGGACAGGGCCGTATGGAGCAGTACTTC; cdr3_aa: CASSETGQGRMEQYF
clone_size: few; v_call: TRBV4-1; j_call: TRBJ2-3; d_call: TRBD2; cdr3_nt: TGCGCCAGCAGCCCGGGAGGAGGACTACCGGATACGCAGTATTTT; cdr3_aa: CASSPGGGLPDTQYF
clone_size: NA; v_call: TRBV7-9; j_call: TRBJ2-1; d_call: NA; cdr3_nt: TGTGCCAGCAGCTTAGTGGAGTATGAGCAGTTCTTC; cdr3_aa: CASSLVEYEQFF
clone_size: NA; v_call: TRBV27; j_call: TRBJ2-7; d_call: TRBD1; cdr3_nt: TGTGCCAGCAGTTTCGAGGGGGCGTCCTACGAGCAGTACTTC; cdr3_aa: CASSFEGASYEQYF
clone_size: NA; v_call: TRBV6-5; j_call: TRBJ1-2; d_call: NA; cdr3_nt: TGTGCCAGCAGTTACTCTTGGGGGACAACAATCTATGGCTACACCTTC; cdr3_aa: CASSYSWGTTIYGYTF
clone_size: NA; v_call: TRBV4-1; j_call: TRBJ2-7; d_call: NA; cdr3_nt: TGCGCCAGCAGCCAAGGGGTGGTTAGGGGTTCCTCCTACGAGCAGTACTTC; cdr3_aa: CASSQGVVRGSSYEQYF
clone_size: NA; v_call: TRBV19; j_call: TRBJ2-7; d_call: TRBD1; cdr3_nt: TGTGCCAGTAGTCTCCAGGGGGACCTCTACTACGAGCAGTACTTC; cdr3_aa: CASSLQGDLYYEQYF
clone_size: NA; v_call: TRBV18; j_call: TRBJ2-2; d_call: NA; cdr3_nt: TGTGCCAGCTCACCACCTGCAGGGAGGTCCGGGGAGCTGTTTTTT; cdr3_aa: CASSPPAGRSGELFF
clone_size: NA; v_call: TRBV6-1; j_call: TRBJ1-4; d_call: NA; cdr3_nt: TGTGCCAGCAGTGAAGTCGCGGGGGATTGGGGTGAAAAACTGTTTTTT; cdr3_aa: CASSEVAGDWGEKLFF
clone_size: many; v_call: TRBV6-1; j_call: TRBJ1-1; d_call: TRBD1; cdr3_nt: TGTGCCAGCAGTGAAGGGGGACAGGGTGGGGACGCAGCTTTCTTT; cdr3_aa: CASSEGGQGGDAAFF
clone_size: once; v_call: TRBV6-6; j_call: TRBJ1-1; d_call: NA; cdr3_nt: TGTGCCAGCAGTTACGACGGGAGCACTGAAGCTTTCTTT; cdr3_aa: CASSYDGSTEAFF
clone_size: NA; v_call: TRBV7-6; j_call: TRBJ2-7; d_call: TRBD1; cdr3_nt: TGTGCCAGCAGCTTAGCAGGGCAGGGGGCTCTCGAGCAGTACTTC; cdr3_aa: CASSLAGQGALEQYF
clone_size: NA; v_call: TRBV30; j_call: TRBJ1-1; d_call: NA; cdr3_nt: TGTGCCTGGAGTGTACCTCCCGGGATGAACACTGAAGCTTTCTTT; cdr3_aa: CAWSVPPGMNTEAFF
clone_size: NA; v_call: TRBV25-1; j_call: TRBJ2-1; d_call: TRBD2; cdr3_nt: TGTGCCAGCAGTGAGATTATAGCGGGGACTAGTGAGCAGTTCTTC; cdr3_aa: CASSEIIAGTSEQFF
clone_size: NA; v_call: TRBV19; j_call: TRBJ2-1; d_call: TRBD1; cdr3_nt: TGTGCCAGTGGGACAGGGGGCTACAATGAGCAGTTCTTC; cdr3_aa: CASGTGGYNEQFF